The 15 T cell receptor beta chains below come from one sample, sequenced in a study of cytomegalovirus exposure and HLA in healthy donors. The PCR used 60 Vbeta and 13 Jbeta primers. Profiled with immunoSEQ multiplex PCR; TCRdb holds only in-frame clones, not every one. This repertoire includes roughly 120,000 clones. Sequencing input: PBMCs. The receptors were sampled from a man aged 25 to 45 in good health and CMV-seronegative.

The rearrangement joins TRBV6-5 to TRBJ2-1, with D maybe TRBD2 (6 bases). Germline V lookup: CDR1 MNHEY, CDR2 SVGAGI. The CDR3 consists of 15 residues. The V end was cut by 5 bases, the J end by 5 bases, with 16 bases between. CDR3 amino acids: CASSPGGEGDNEQFF. CDR3 nucleotide sequence: TGTGCCAGCAGTCCCGGAGGGGAAGGGGACAATGAGCAGTTCTTC.

The rearrangement uses TRBV7-2 and TRBJ2-3; 14 nucleotides line up with TRBD2. V lost 5 bases and J lost 4; bases outside the gene matches: 11. Looked up from germline, CDR1 is SGHTA and CDR2 is FQGNSA. CDR3 size: 18 residues. The CDR3 DNA follows: TGTGCCAGCAGCCTGTCGGGACTAGCGGGAGAGAGCTCAGATACGCAGTATTTT. It translates to CASSLSGLAGESSDTQYF.

V is TRBV9 and J is TRBJ2-3, with 11 bases fitting TRBD2. The ends lost 1 base at V and 4 bases at J; junction bases unmatched: 8. Germline V gives CDR1 SGDLS, CDR2 YYNGEE. CDR3 length: 17 amino acids. DNA for the CDR3: TGTGCCAGCAGCGTAAGCCTAGCGGGAGGTAGCTCAGATACGCAGTATTTT. Protein sequence: CASSVSLAGGSSDTQYF.

The chain uses TRBV4-1 and TRBJ1-5, with D uncertain. This CDR3 has 14 amino acids. V was cut by 3 bases and J by 0 bases, with 6 bases left in between. Germline CDR1 and CDR2: MGHRA and YSYEKL. CDR3: CASSHADSNQPQHF. The CDR3 coding sequence is TGCGCCAGCAGCCACGCAGATAGCAATCAGCCCCAGCATTTT.

The chain is built from TRBV5-1 and TRBJ1-2; D is ambiguous. Germline V gene data show CDR1 as SGHRS and CDR2 as YFSETQ. V lost 7 bases and J lost 1, with 14 bases in between. The length of the CDR3 is 14 residues. The chain's CDR3 is CASANPGGNYGYTF. DNA for the CDR3: TGCGCCAGCGCGAATCCAGGTGGTAACTATGGCTACACCTTC.

This chain links TRBV28 with TRBJ2-1, with 8 positions matching TRBD1. J lost 6 bases, V lost 10 bases, and 8 bases had no gene match. CDR3 size: 13 residues. Germline V lookup: CDR1 MDHEN, CDR2 SYDVKM. The CDR3, as DNA: TGTGCCACTACCGGACAGGGTACCAATGAGCAGTTCTTC. Its translation: CATTGQGTNEQFF.

The genes are TRBV5-6 and TRBJ2-7; 7 bases line up with TRBD1. CDR1 SGHDT and CDR2 YYEEEE come from the germline V gene. Unmatched junction bases numbered 6, after V lost 4 bases and J lost 5 bases. CDR3 length: 13 amino acids. The CDR3 sequence: CASSVDRAHEQYF. The CDR3, as DNA: TGTGCCAGCAGCGTAGACAGGGCCCACGAGCAGTACTTC.

The chain links TRBV4-2 to TRBJ2-3; a possible D gene is TRBD2 (5 bases). The CDR3 totals 16 residues. Germline loops: CDR1 LGHNA, CDR2 YNFKEQ. The V and J ends lost 0 bases and 3 bases respectively, with 13 bases between them. The DNA of the CDR3 is TGTGCCAGCAGCCAAGATCAAACGGGATTGACAGATACGCAGTATTTT. This sequence encodes CASSQDQTGLTDTQYF.

V is TRBV5-4 and J is TRBJ2-6; TRBD1 aligns across 7 bases. The CDR3 totals 13 residues. The trim removed 2 bases at V and 10 bases at J, leaving 3 bases unmatched. Looked up from germline, CDR1 is SGHNT and CDR2 is YYREEE (reference sequence). In DNA form, the CDR3 reads TGTGCCAGCAGCTTTATACAGGGGAACGTCCTGACTTTC. It codes for CASSFIQGNVLTF.

The chain carries TRBV28 and TRBJ2-7; TRBD2 agrees at 10 bases. This CDR3 contains 15 residues. Germline CDR1 reads MDHEN; CDR2 reads SYDVKM. Unmatched junction bases numbered 3, after V lost 1 base and J lost 3 bases. CDR3 in amino acids: CASSLSPSGSYEQYF. DNA for the CDR3: TGTGCCAGCAGTTTATCTCCTAGCGGGAGCTACGAGCAGTACTTC.

The chain has TRBV5-8 and TRBJ2-1; the D is unclear. This CDR3 has 15 residues. Trimming removed 0 bases at V and 0 bases at J, with 7 bases between. Germline V CDR1 and CDR2: SGHTS, YDEGEE. Here the CDR3 reads CASSLGESSYNEQFF. The CDR3 coding sequence is TGTGCCAGCAGCTTGGGAGAGAGCTCCTACAATGAGCAGTTCTTC.

The chain combines TRBV27 with TRBJ1-4; maybe TRBD1 (6 bases). CDR1 is MNHEY and CDR2 is SMNVEV in the germline V gene (reference sequence). V was trimmed by 4 bases and J by 7 bases, leaving 13 bases between them. The CDR3 loop spans 14 amino acids. The CDR3 DNA reads as TGTGCCAGCAGTTGGGGGCAGGGGAGTGAAAAACTGTTTTTT. This encodes CASSWGQGSEKLFF. Full variable domain (remainder filled in from reference TRBV27 and TRBJ1-4): EAQVTQNPRYLITVTGKKLTVTCSQNMNHEYMSWYRQDPGLGLRQIYYSMNVEVTDKGDVPEGYKVSRKEKRNFPLILESPSPNQTSLYFCASSWGQGSEKLFFGSGTQLSVL.

The chain uses TRBV25-1 and TRBJ2-1, with D tentatively TRBD2 (5 bases). The CDR3 loop spans 13 amino acids. Trimming stripped 10 bases from V and 0 bases from J, with 10 bases between. Germline CDR1 reads MGHDK; CDR2 reads SYGVNS. The CDR3 sequence is CATRETSYNEQFF. The CDR3 bases are TGTGCCACGAGGGAGACCTCCTACAATGAGCAGTTCTTC. Together with reference TRBV25-1 and TRBJ2-1, the CDR3 gives the full variable domain: EADIYQTPRYLVIGTGKKITLECSQTMGHDKMYWYQQDPGMELHLIHYSYGVNSTEKGDLSSESTVSRIRTEHFPLTLESARPSHTSQYLCATRETSYNEQFFGPGTRLTVL.

The chain combines TRBV10-3 with TRBJ2-6, with D tentatively TRBD2 (5 bases). The CDR3 covers 19 residues. Germline V gene data show CDR1 as ENHRY and CDR2 as SYGVKD. Between the trimmed V and J ends, which lost 0 bases and 2 bases, there was a span of 17 bases. The CDR3 sequence is CAISESVLALKTGANVLTF. In DNA, the CDR3 is TGTGCCATCAGTGAGTCGGTGCTAGCTTTGAAAACTGGGGCCAACGTCCTGACTTTC.

The V call is TRBV10-1, the J call TRBJ2-7; 10 nucleotides match TRBD1. Germline trimming cut 7 bases from V and 2 bases from J; bases unmatched to any gene: 5. This CDR3 has 14 residues. Germline V gives CDR1 WNHNN, CDR2 SYGVQD (reference sequence). In DNA form, the CDR3 reads TGCGCCAGCACCCCTGGACAGGGGGCCTACGAGCAGTACTTC. This translates into CASTPGQGAYEQYF.